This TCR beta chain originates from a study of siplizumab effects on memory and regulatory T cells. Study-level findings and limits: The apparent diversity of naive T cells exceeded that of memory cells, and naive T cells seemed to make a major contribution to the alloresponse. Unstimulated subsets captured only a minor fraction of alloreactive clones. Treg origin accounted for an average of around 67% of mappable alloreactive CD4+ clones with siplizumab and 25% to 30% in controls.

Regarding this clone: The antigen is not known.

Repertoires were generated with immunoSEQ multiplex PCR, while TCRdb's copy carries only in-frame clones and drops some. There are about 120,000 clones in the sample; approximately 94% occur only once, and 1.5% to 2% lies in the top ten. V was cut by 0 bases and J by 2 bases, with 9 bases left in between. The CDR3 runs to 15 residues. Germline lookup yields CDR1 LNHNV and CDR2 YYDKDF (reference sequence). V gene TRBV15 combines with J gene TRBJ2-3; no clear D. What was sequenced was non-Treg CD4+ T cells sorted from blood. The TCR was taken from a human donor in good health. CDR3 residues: CATSRDYGDTDTQYF. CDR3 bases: TGTGCCACCAGCAGAGATTACGGTGACACAGATACGCAGTATTTT.